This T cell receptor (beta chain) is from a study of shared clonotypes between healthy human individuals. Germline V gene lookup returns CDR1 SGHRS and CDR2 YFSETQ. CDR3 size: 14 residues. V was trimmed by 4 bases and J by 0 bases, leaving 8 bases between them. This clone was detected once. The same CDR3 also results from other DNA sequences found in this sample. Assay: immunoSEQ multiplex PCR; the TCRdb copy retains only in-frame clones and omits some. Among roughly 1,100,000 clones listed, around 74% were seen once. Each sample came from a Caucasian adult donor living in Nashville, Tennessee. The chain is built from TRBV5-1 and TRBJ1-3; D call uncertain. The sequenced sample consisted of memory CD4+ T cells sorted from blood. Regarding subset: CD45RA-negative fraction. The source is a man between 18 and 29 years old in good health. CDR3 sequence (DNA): TGCGCCAGCAGCCCGGGTGCCTCTGGAAACACCATATATTTT. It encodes CASSPGASGNTIYF.